These 10 T cell receptor beta chains were all obtained from the same sample, sequenced in a study of blood T cell repertoires in COVID-19. Libraries were prepared by immunoSEQ multiplex PCR; TCRdb keeps only in-frame clonotypes and omits some of them. The sample contains around 460,000 clones, roughly 90% of which appear only once. The sample consisted of peripheral blood. These receptors were collected from a man aged 18-30 years with COVID-19, enrolled during active disease.

This clone has a handful of counts. The J gene is TRBJ1-5, the V gene TRBV30; tentative D call: TRBD1 (6 bases). Germline CDR1 reads GTSNPN; CDR2 reads SVGIG (reference sequence). Trimming removed 2 bases from V and 5 bases from J, with 16 bases in between. This CDR3 contains 15 residues. The CDR3 DNA is TGTGCCTGGAGTCTTACAGGGAGGGCCGATCAGCCCCAGCATTTT. Residues: CAWSLTGRADQPQHF. Supplemented by reference TRBV30 and TRBJ1-5, the full variable domain reads SQTIHQWPATLVQPVGSPLSLECTVEGTSNPNLYWYRQAAGRGLQLLFYSVGIGQISSEVPQNLSASRPQDRQFILSSKKLLLSDSGFYLCAWSLTGRADQPQHFGDGTRLSIL.

The chain is built from TRBV4-1 and TRBJ2-1, with TRBD2 as a possible D gene (6 bases). Germline CDR1 and CDR2: MGHRA and YSYEKL. Trimming took 4 bases from V and 7 from J, leaving 17 bases between them. This CDR3 contains 15 residues. The CDR3 loop reads CASSPTGTGINEQFF. CDR3 bases: TGCGCCAGCAGCCCAACCGGGACTGGAATAAATGAGCAGTTCTTC.

This chain joins TRBV6-2 or TRBV6-3 and TRBJ2-3; 10 nucleotides agree with TRBD1. Germline V gene lookup returns CDR1 MNHEY and CDR2 SVGEGT. This CDR3 has 18 amino acids. Trimming took 6 bases from V and 0 from J; bases not matched to a gene: 12. The DNA of the CDR3 is TGTGCCAGCAGCCGTAAGACCGGGACAGGGGCTAGCACAGATACGCAGTATTTT. Translated: CASSRKTGTGASTDTQYF.

The chain carries TRBV5-1 and TRBJ1-2, with D possibly TRBD1 on 6 matching bases. The germline V gene has CDR1 SGHRS and CDR2 YFSETQ. V lost 0 bases, J lost 2 bases, and 14 bases lay in between. The CDR3 is made up of 16 amino acids. CDR3 in DNA: TGCGCCAGCAGCTTGGTTGGTGGACAGTTAAACTATGGCTACACCTTC. This translates into CASSLVGGQLNYGYTF.

The chain uses TRBV23-1 and TRBJ2-3; D may be TRBD1 (6 bases). TRBV23-1 is identified as an open reading frame with a role that is uncertain. V lost 8 bases and J 2 bases, leaving 17 bases between the germline ends. The CDR3 runs to 15 residues. The CDR3 nucleotides are TGCGCCAGCGGATCCCTCCAGGGGAACACAGATACGCAGTATTTT. Encoded protein: CASGSLQGNTDTQYF.

The chain links TRBV19 to TRBJ1-1, with D perhaps matching TRBD1 (6 bases). CDR3 length: 13 residues. Per germline, CDR1 LNHDA and CDR2 SQIVND (reference sequence). V lost 6 bases, J lost 3 bases, and 11 bases lay in between. Here the CDR3 reads CASRQGRDTEAFF. The CDR3, as DNA: TGTGCCAGTAGGCAGGGGAGGGACACTGAAGCTTTCTTT.

This chain connects TRBV10-1 to TRBJ2-5; D might be TRBD1 (5 bases). The V gene lost 0 bases and the J gene lost 5 bases, with 19 bases spanning the gap. The length of the CDR3 is 17 residues. The germline gives CDR1 WNHNN, CDR2 SYGVQD (reference sequence). The CDR3, as DNA: TGCGCCAGCAGTGAGTCGGGATTAAGGGGTAGTGATGAGACCCAGTACTTC. This codes for CASSESGLRGSDETQYF.

This chain uses TRBV11-2 with TRBJ2-7, with 10 bases aligning to TRBD1. After removal of 8 bases from V and 7 bases from J, the junction contained 8 bases not matched to a gene. In germline, CDR1 is SGHAT, CDR2 FQNNGV. The CDR3 is 13 residues long. The CDR3 DNA is TGTGCCAGCGGGACCGACAGGGGGCGAGAGCAGTACTTC. It encodes CASGTDRGREQYF.

CDR3 amino acids: CASSRSRAEAFF. The DNA of the CDR3 is TGTGCCAGCAGCCGGAGCCGAGCTGAAGCTTTCTTT. The rearrangement links TRBV7-2 to TRBJ1-1; D gene unclear. The CDR3 extends over 12 amino acids. CDR1 and CDR2 from the germline V gene are SGHTA and FQGNSA. V was pared by 5 bases and J by 6 bases, with 10 bases between.

Worth noting for this clone: At one of its ends the junction is not consistent with the germline gene, which may arise from a read error. This sequence joins TRBV28 and TRBJ1-5; maybe TRBD1 (6 bases). CDR1 MDHEN and CDR2 SYDVKM come from the germline V gene. CDR3 length: 11 amino acids. The CDR3 sequence is CASTRGHSPDF. CDR3 coding DNA: TGTGCCAGCACCCGGGGACACTCTCCCGACTTT.